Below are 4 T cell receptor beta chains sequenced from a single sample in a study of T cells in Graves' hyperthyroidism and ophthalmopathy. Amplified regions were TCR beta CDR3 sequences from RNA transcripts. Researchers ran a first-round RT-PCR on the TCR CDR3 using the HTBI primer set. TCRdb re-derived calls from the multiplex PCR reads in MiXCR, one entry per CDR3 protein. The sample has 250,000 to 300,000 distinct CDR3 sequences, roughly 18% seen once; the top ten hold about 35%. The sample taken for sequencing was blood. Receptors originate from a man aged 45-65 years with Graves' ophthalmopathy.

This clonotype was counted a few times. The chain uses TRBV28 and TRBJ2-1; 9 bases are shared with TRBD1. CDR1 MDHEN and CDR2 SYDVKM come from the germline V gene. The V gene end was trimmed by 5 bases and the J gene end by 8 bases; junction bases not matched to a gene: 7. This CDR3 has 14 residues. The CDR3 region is CASSPQGAGDEQFF. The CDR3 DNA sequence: TGTGCCAGCAGTCCACAGGGGGCTGGGGATGAGCAGTTCTTC.

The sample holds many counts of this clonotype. CDR3 residues: CASSLDSRVNQPQHF. The CDR3 coding sequence is TGTGCCAGCAGCTTAGATAGCAGGGTCAATCAGCCCCAGCATTTT. V usage is TRBV11-2 and J usage is TRBJ1-5; tentative D call: TRBD1 (5 bases). From germline, CDR1 is SGHAT and CDR2 FQNNGV. The V end was cut by 0 bases, the J end by 3 bases, with 9 bases between. CDR3 length: 15 residues.

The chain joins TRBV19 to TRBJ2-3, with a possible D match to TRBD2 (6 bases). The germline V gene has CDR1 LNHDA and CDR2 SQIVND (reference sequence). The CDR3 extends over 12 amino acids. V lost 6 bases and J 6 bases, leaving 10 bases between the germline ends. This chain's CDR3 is CASSGRVDTQYF. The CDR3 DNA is TGTGCCAGTAGCGGGAGAGTTGATACGCAGTATTTT.

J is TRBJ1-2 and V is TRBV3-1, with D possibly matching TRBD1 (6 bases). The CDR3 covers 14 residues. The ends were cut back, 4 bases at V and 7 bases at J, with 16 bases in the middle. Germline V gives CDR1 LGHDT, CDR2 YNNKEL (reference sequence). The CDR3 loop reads CASSPAGAQGGYTF. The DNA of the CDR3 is TGTGCCAGCAGCCCGGCAGGGGCGCAAGGTGGCTACACCTTC. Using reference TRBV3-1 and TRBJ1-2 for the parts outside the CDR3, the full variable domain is DTAVSQTPKYLVTQMGNDKSIKCEQNLGHDTMYWYKQDSKKFLKIMFSYNNKELIINETVPNRFSPKSPDKAHLNLHINSLELGDSAVYFCASSPAGAQGGYTFGSGTRLTVV.